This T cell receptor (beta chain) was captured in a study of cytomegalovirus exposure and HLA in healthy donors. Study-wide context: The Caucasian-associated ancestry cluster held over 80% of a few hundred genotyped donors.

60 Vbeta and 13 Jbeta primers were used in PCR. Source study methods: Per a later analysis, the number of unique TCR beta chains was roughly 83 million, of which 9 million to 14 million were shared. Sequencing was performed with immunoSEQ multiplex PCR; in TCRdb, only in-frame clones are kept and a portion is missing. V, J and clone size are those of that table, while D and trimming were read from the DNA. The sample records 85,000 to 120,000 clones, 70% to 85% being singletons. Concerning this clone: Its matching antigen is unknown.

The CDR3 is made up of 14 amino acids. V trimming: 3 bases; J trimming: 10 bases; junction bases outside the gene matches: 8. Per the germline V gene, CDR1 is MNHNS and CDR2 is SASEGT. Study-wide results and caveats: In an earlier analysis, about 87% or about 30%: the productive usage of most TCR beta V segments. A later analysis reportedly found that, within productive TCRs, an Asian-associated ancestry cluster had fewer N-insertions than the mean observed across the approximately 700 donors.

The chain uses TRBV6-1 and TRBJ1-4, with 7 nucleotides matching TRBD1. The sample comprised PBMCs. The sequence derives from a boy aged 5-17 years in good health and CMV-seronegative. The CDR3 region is CASSDTGVPGKLFF. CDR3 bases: TGTGCCAGCAGTGATACAGGGGTCCCTGGAAAACTGTTTTTT.